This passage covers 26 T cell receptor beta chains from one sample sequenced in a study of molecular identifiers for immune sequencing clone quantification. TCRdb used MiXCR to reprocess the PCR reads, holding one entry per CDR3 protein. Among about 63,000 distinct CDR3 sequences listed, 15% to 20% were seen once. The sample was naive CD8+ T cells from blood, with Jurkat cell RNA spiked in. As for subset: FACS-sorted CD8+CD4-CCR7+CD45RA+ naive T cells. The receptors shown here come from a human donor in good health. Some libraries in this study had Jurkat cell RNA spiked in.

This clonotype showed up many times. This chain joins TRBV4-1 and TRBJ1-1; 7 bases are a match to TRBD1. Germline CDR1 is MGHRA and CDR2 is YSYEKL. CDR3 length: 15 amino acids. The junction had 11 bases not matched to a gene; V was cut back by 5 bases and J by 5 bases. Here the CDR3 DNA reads TGCGCCAGCAGCGAAACGGGACAGTCTTTGACTGAAGCTTTCTTT. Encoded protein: CASSETGQSLTEAFF.

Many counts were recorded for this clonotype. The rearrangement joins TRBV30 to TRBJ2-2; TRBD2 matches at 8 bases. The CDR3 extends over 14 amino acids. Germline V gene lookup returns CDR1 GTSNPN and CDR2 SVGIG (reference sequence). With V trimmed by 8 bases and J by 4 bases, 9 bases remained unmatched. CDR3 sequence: CARPAGAGTGELFF. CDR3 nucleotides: TGTGCCCGCCCAGCGGGAGCCGGCACCGGGGAGCTGTTTTTT.

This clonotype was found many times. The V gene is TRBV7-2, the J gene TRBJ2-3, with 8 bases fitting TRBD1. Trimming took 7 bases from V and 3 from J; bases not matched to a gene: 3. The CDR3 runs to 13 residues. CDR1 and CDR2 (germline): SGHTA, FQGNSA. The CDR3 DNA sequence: TGTGCCAGCACAGGGGGCGGGACAGATACGCAGTATTTT. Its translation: CASTGGGTDTQYF.

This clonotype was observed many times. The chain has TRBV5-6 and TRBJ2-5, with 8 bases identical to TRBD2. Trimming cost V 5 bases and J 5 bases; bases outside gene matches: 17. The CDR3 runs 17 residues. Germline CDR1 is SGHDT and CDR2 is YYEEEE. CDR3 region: CASSTGRASGFGETQYF. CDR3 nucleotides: TGTGCCAGCAGTACCGGGAGGGCTAGCGGCTTTGGGGAGACCCAGTACTTC.

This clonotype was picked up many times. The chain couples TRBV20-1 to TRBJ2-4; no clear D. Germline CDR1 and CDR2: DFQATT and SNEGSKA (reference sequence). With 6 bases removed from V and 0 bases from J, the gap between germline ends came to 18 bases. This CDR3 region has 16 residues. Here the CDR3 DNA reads TGCAGTGCAAGTCATCCCTACCGGGCAGCCAAAAACATTCAGTACTTC. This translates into CSASHPYRAAKNIQYF.

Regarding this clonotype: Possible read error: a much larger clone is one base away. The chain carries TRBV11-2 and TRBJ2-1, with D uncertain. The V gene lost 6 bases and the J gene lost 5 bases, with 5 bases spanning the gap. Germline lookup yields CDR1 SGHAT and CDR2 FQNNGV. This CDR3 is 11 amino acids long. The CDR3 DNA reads TGTGCCAGCAGATCGGACAATGAGCAGTTCTTC. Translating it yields CASRSDNEQFF. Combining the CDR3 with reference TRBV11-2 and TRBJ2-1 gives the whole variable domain EAGVAQSPRYKIIEKRQSVAFWCNPISGHATLYWYQQILGQGPKLLIQFQNNGVVDDSQLPKDRFSAERLKGVDSTLKIQPAKLEDSAVYLCASRSDNEQFFGPGTRLTVL.

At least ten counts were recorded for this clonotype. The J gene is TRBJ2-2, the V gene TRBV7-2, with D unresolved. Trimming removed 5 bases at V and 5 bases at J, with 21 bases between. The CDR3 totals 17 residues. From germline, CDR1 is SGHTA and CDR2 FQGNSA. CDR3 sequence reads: CASSLKESVGITGELFF. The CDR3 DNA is TGTGCCAGCAGCCTAAAGGAGTCGGTCGGCATTACCGGGGAGCTGTTTTTT. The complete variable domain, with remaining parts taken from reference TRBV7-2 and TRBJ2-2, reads GAGVSQSPSNKVTEKGKDVELRCDPISGHTALYWYRQSLGQGLEFLIYFQGNSAPDKSGLPSDRFSAERTGGSVSTLTIQRTQQEDSAVYLCASSLKESVGITGELFFGEGSRLTVL.

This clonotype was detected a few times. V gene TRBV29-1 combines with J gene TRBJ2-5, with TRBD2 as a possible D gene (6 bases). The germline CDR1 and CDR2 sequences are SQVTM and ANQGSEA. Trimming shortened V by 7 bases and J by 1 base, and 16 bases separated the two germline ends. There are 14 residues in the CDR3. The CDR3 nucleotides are TGCAGCGCCGTAGGTTGGGGGGTCCAAGAGACCCAGTACTTC. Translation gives CSAVGWGVQETQYF. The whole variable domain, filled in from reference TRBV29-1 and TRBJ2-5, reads SAVISQKPSRDICQRGTSLTIQCQVDSQVTMMFWYRQQPGQSLTLIATANQGSEATYESGFVIDKFPISRPNLTFSTLTVSNMSPEDSSIYLCSAVGWGVQETQYFGPGTRLLVL.

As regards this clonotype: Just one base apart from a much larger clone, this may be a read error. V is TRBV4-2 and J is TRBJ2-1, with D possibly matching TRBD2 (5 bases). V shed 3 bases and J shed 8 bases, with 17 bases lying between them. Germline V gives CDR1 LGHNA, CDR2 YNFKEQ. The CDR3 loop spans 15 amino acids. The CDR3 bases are TGTGCCAGCAGCCATGATTCGGGGTCTTGGGATGAGCAGTTCTTC. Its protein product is CASSHDSGSWDEQFF.

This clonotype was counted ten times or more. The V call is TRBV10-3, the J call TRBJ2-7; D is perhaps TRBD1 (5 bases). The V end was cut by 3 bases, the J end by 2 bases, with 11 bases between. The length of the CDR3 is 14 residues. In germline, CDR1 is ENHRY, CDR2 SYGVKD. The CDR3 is CAISERGLTYEQYF. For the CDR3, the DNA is TGTGCCATCAGTGAAAGGGGTCTAACCTACGAGCAGTACTTC.

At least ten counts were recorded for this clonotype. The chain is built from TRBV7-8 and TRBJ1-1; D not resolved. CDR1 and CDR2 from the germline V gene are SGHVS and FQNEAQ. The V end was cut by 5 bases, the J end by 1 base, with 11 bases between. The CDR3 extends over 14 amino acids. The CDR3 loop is CASSPLAGNTEAFF. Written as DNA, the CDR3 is TGTGCCAGCAGCCCCCTGGCGGGGAACACTGAAGCTTTCTTT. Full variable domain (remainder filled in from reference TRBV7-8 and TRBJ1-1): GAGVSQSPRYKVAKRGQDVALRCDPISGHVSLFWYQQALGQGPEFLTYFQNEAQLDKSGLPSDRFFAERPEGSVSTLKIQRTQQEDSAVYLCASSPLAGNTEAFFGQGTRLTVV.

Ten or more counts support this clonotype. The CDR3 region has the DNA TGTGCCAGCAGCCAGAGCGGGTTCTCCCCGACTAATGAAAAACTGTTTTTT. Translating gives CASSQSGFSPTNEKLFF. The V call is TRBV7-9, the J call TRBJ1-4; unclear D gene. The V and J ends lost 5 bases and 2 bases respectively, with 18 bases between them. CDR1 is SEHNR and CDR2 is FQNEAQ in the germline V gene (reference sequence). This CDR3 has 17 amino acids. The full variable domain, completed using reference TRBV7-9 and TRBJ1-4, is DTGVSQNPRHKITKRGQNVTFRCDPISEHNRLYWYRQTLGQGPEFLTYFQNEAQLEKSRLLSDRFSAERPKGSFSTLEIQRTEQGDSAMYLCASSQSGFSPTNEKLFFGSGTQLSVL.

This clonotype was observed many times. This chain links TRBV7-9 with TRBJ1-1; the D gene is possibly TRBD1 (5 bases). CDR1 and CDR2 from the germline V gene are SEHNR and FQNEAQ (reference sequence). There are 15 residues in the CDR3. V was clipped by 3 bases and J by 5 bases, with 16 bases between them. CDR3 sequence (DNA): TGTGCCAGCAGCTTCCTCAGGGTCAGAGGGACTGAAGCTTTCTTT. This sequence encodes CASSFLRVRGTEAFF.

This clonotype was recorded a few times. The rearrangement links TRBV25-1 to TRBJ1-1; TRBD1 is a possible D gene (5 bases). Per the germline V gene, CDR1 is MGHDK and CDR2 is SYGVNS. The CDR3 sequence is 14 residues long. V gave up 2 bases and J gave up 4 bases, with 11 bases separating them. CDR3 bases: TGTGCCAGCAGTGAAGGGGCTGCGGGCACTGAAGCTTTCTTT. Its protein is CASSEGAAGTEAFF.

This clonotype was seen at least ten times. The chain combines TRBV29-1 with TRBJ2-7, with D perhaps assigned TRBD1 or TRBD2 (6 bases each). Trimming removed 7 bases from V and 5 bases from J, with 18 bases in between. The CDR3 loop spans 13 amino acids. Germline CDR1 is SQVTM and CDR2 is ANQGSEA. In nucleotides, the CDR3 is TGCAGCGCAGGAGAGGGGGGTAGCCACGAGCAGTACTTC. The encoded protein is CSAGEGGSHEQYF.

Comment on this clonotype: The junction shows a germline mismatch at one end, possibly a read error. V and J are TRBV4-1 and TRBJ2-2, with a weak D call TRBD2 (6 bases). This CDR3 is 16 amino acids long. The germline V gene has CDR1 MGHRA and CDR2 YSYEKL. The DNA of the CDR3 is TGCGCCAGCAGCCAAGTCTTCGGGAGTTATGACGGGGAGCTGTCTTTT. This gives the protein CASSQVFGSYDGELSF.

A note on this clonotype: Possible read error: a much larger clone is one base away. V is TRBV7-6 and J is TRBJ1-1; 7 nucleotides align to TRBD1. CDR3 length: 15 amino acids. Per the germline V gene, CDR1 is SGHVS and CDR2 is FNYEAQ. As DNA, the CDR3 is TGTGCCGGCAGCCATAGACAGGGAATGAACACTGAAGCTTTCTTT. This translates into CAGSHRQGMNTEAFF.

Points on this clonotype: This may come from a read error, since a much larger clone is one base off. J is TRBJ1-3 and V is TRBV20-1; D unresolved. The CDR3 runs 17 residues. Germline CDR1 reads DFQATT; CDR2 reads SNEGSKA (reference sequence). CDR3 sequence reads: CSARDILAPNSGNIIYF. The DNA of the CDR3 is TGCAGTGCTAGAGATATCTTGGCACCAAACTCTGGAAACATCATATATTTT.

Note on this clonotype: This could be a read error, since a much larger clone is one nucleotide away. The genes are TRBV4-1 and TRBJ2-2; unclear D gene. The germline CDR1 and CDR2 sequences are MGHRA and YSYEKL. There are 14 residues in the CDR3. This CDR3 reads CASNQEVQAGELFF. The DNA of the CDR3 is TGCGCCAGCAACCAAGAAGTCCAAGCCGGGGAGCTGTTTTTT.

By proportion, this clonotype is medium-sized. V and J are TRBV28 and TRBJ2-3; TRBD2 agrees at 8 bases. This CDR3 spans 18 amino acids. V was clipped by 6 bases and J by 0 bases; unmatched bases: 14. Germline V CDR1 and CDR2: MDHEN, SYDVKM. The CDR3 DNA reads TGTGCCAGCAGCTCAACCTCAGCGGGAGCTCCTAGCACAGATACGCAGTATTTT. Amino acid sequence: CASSSTSAGAPSTDTQYF.

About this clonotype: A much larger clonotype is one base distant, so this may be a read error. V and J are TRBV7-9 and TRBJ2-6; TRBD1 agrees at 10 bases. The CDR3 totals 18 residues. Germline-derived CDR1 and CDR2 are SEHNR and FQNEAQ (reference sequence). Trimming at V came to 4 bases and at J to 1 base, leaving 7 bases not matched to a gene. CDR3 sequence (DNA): TGTGCCAGCAGCTCGCGGGGGACAGGGGTGTCTGGGGCCAACGTCCTGACTTTC. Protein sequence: CASSSRGTGVSGANVLTF.

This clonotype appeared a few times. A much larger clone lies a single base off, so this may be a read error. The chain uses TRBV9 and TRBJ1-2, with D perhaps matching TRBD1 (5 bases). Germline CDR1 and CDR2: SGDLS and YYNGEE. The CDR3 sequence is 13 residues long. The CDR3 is CASSLGLSEGYAF. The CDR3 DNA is TGTGCCAGCAGCCTGGGACTGTCGGAGGGCTACGCCTTC. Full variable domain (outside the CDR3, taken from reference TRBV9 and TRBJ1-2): DSGVTQTPKHLITATGQRVTLRCSPRSGDLSVYWYQQSLDQGLQFLIQYYNGEERAKGNILERFSAQQFPDLHSELNLSSLELGDSALYFCASSLGLSEGYAFGSGTRLTVV.

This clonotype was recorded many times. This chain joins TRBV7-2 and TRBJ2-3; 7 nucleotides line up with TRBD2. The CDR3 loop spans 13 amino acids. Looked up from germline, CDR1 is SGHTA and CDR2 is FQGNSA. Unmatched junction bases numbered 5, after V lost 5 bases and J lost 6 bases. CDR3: CASSPSGTDTQYF. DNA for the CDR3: TGTGCCAGCAGCCCCAGCGGGACTGATACGCAGTATTTT.

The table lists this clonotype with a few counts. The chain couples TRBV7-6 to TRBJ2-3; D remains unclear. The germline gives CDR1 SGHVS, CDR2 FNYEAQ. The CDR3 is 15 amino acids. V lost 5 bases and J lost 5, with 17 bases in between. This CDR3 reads CASSPNPLRGDTQYF. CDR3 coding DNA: TGTGCCAGCAGCCCGAACCCGCTCCGAGGAGATACGCAGTATTTT.

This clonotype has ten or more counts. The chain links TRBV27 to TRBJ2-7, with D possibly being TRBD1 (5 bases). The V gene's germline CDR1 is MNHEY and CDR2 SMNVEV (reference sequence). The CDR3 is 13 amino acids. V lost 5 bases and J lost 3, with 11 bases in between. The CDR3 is CASSPGRRYEQYF. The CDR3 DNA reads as TGTGCCAGCAGTCCAGGGCGGCGCTACGAGCAGTACTTC.

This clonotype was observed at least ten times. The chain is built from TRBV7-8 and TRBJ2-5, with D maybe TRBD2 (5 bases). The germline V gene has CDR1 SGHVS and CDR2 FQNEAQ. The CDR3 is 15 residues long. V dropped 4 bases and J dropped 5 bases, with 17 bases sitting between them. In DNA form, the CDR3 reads TGTGCCAGCAGCTCCGAGGGCCCCCTGGGGGAGACCCAGTACTTC. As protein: CASSSEGPLGETQYF. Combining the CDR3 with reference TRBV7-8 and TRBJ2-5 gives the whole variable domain GAGVSQSPRYKVAKRGQDVALRCDPISGHVSLFWYQQALGQGPEFLTYFQNEAQLDKSGLPSDRFFAERPEGSVSTLKIQRTQQEDSAVYLCASSSEGPLGETQYFGPGTRLLVL.